A selection of T cell receptor beta chains follows, all from one sample in a study of cytomegalovirus exposure and HLA in healthy donors. This table comes from immunoSEQ multiplex PCR, and its TCRdb copy is limited to in-frame clones, with some not included. The table records around 190,000 clones, roughly 85% of them present only once. The sample was PBMCs. These receptors were collected from a middle-aged woman in good health and CMV-seronegative. The CDR3 runs from the conserved cysteine through the conserved F or W. Fields, in order: D gene, V gene, J gene, CDR3 length, clone size, CDR3 DNA, CDR3 protein. D genes are given only for firm matches. For some rows the clone size is stated as once, few or many, or as a class when expanded; others skip it.

>TRBD2|TRBV9|TRBJ2-3|16|.
TGTGCCAGCAGCGTAGTAACGGGGGGGTCCACAGATACGCAGTATTTT
CASSVVTGGSTDTQYF
>TRBD1|TRBV28|TRBJ1-2|15|.
TGTGCCAGCAGGGTGGACAGGGGCACGGGCTATGGCTACACCTTC
CASRVDRGTGYGYTF
>.|TRBV7-2|TRBJ2-1|16|.
TGTGCCAGCAGCTTACCCATTCTAGCCCAGTACAATGAGCAGTTCTTC
CASSLPILAQYNEQFF
>TRBD2|TRBV13|TRBJ2-1|16|once
TGTGCCAGCAGCTTCTATAGCGGGAGGGCCGGAGGTGAGCAGTTCTTC
CASSFYSGRAGGEQFF
>TRBD2|TRBV9|TRBJ2-7|16|.
TGTGCCAGCAGCGCCACTAGCGGGAGTGCCACCTACGAGCAGTACTTC
CASSATSGSATYEQYF
>.|TRBV30|TRBJ2-7|11|.
TGTGCCTGGAGTACAGGGCCCGAGCAGTACTTC
CAWSTGPEQYF
>TRBD1|TRBV6-1|TRBJ1-5|15|few
TGTGCCAGCAGTACGACAGGGGTGGGCAATCAGCCCCAGCATTTT
CASSTTGVGNQPQHF
>.|TRBV5-1|TRBJ1-4|13|few
TGCGCCAGCAAGATAGACGGGAATGAAAAACTGTTTTTT
CASKIDGNEKLFF
>.|TRBV5-1|TRBJ1-6|15|.
TGCGCCAGCAGCTTCGCCGGGACAACTAATTCACCCCTCCACTTT
CASSFAGTTNSPLHF
>.|TRBV4-1|TRBJ1-5|17|few
TGCGCCAGCAGCCAAGTGAGGACACTTTATAGCAATCAGCCCCAGCATTTT
CASSQVRTLYSNQPQHF
>.|TRBV30|TRBJ2-7|12|.
TGTGCCTGGAGTGTATCCCCCCGCGAGCAGTACTTC
CAWSVSPREQYF
>.|TRBV5-6|TRBJ2-2|12|.
TGTGCCAGCAGCAAGCACTCCGGGGAGCTGTTTTTT
CASSKHSGELFF
>.|TRBV19|TRBJ1-1|12|.
TGTGCCAGTAGTCCAGGGGCGATTGAAGCTTTCTTT
CASSPGAIEAFF
>.|TRBV5-1|TRBJ1-1|13|.
TGCGCCAGCAGCTTGGGGGCGGGCACTGAAGCTTTCTTT
CASSLGAGTEAFF
>.|TRBV14|TRBJ1-2|14|.
TGTGCCAGCAGCATTCGGACAGCTAACTATGGCTACACCTTC
CASSIRTANYGYTF
>.|TRBV29-1|TRBJ1-2|11|once
TGCAGCGTTCGGACAGCCCAGGAACACACCTTC
CSVRTAQEHTF
>.|TRBV6-4|TRBJ2-1|18|.
TGTGCCAGCAGTGACCCGTCGATTTGGGGCAGGCCTTACAATGAGCAGTTCTTC
CASSDPSIWGRPYNEQFF
>.|TRBV7-6|TRBJ2-7|13|few
TGTGCCAGCAGCGGACTACAGTCCTACGAGCAGTACTTC
CASSGLQSYEQYF
>.|TRBV27|TRBJ1-1|16|few
TGTGCCAGCAGGGCTGTTAACATCCGTAAGAACACTGAAGCTTTCTTT
CASRAVNIRKNTEAFF
>TRBD2|TRBV5-4|TRBJ2-2|15|.
TGTGCCAGCACTCGGGGGGGGGCCCTCCCCGGGGAGCTGTTTTTT
CASTRGGALPGELFF
>TRBD1|TRBV5-4|TRBJ2-1|13|.
TGTGCCAGCAGCAGGACAGGTCTACCTGAGCAGTTCTTC
CASSRTGLPEQFF
>.|TRBV30|TRBJ1-5|13|.
TGTGCCTGGAGTTCGGGGTTGAATCAGCCCCAGCATTTT
CAWSSGLNQPQHF
>.|TRBV29-1|TRBJ2-5|14|.
TGCAGCCTCCTCCCTCCAGGACTCCAAGAGACCCAGTACTTC
CSLLPPGLQETQYF
>.|TRBV13|TRBJ1-2|13|.
TGTGCCGGCAGCTTCAACACCGACGCGGCATTGACCTTC
CAGSFNTDAALTF
>TRBD1|TRBV7-6|TRBJ1-4|14|.
TGTGCCAGCGCCCTCCAGGGGGCTAATGAAAAACTGTTTTTT
CASALQGANEKLFF
>TRBD1|TRBV2|TRBJ1-6|14|.
TGTGCCAGCAGCAGACAGGGGTTCGAAACACCCCTCCACTTT
CASSRQGFETPLHF
>TRBD2|TRBV5-1|TRBJ2-5|13|.
TGCGCCAGCAGCTTGGAGGGAGGGGAGACCCAGTACTTC
CASSLEGGETQYF
>TRBD2|TRBV28|TRBJ2-5|15|.
TGTGCCAGCAATCTCCCCGGGGGGTCAAGAGAGACCCAGTACTTC
CASNLPGGSRETQYF
>.|TRBV28|TRBJ1-5|13|.
TGTGCCACCCATAACCCGGGGAAACAGCCCCAGCATTTT
CATHNPGKQPQHF
>TRBD2|TRBV6-1|TRBJ2-7|15|.
TGTGCCAGCAGTGAGGAACTAGCGGGAGGGGCCGAGCAGTACTTC
CASSEELAGGAEQYF
>TRBD1|TRBV5-1|TRBJ2-7|16|.
TGCGCCAGCAGCTTGGCCGGGACAGGCCGTAGCTACGAGCAGTACTTC
CASSLAGTGRSYEQYF
>TRBD2|TRBV28|TRBJ2-2|18|.
TGTGCCAGCAGTTCCCTAAGCGGGAGGTCCACGAACACCGGGGAGCTGTTTTTT
CASSSLSGRSTNTGELFF
>TRBD1|TRBV7-2|TRBJ1-2|13|.
TGTGCCAGCAGCGTATCCCAGGGGGGTGGCTACACCTTC
CASSVSQGGGYTF
>.|TRBV4-1|TRBJ2-5|15|.
TGCGCCAGCAGCCAAGATCGCGAGTTCCAAGAGACCCAGTACTTC
CASSQDREFQETQYF
>.|TRBV7-9|TRBJ2-7|13|.
TGTGCCAGCAGCTTTGCAGGCCAGGGGGAGCAGTACTTC
CASSFAGQGEQYF
>.|TRBV4-3|TRBJ1-3|17|.
TGCGCCAGCAGCCCTCATTCGGGGGGAATTTCTGGAAACACCATATATTTT
CASSPHSGGISGNTIYF
>TRBD1|TRBV19|TRBJ2-7|15|.
TGTGCCAGTAGTAATACCGGGACAGTCTCCTACGAGCAGTACTTC
CASSNTGTVSYEQYF
>.|TRBV28|TRBJ1-5|15|.
TGTGCCAGCAGTTTATTTTCAGGTAGCAATCAGCCCCAGCATTTT
CASSLFSGSNQPQHF
>TRBD2|TRBV5-1|TRBJ2-1|16|.
TGCGCCAGCAGCTTGGTGGGTAGCGGGAGTTTCAATGAGCAGTTCTTC
CASSLVGSGSFNEQFF
>TRBD2|TRBV9|TRBJ2-1|18|.
TGTGCCAGCAGCGTAGGTCTAGCGGGAGGAATCACCTACAATGAGCAGTTCTTC
CASSVGLAGGITYNEQFF
>.|TRBV6-6|TRBJ2-5|12|.
TGTGCCAGCAGTTACAGCGAAGAGACCCAGTACTTC
CASSYSEETQYF
>TRBD2|TRBV7-9|TRBJ2-7|18|.
TGTTCCAGCAGCTCGGGACTAGCGGGAGGGCCAGTTCCGCCAGAGCAGTACTTC
CSSSSGLAGGPVPPEQYF
>TRBD1|TRBV5-1|TRBJ1-2|16|.
TGCGCCAGCAGTCAGGTTGGACAGGGCCCGGCTGTTGGCTACACCTTC
CASSQVGQGPAVGYTF
>.|TRBV6-5|TRBJ2-2|14|.
TGTGCCAGCAGTTGGACAATAGATTCCGGGGAGCTGTTTTTT
CASSWTIDSGELFF